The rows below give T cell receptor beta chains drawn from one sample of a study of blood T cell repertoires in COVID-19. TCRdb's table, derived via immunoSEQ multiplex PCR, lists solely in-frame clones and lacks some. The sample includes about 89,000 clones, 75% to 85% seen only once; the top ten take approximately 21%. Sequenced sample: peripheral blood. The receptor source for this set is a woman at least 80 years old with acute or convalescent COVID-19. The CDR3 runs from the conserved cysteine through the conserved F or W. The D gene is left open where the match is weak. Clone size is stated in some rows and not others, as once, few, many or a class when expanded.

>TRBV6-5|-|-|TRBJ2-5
TGTGCCAGCAGTTACGATGGGAGTTGGCAAGAGACCCAGTACTTC
CASSYDGSWQETQYF
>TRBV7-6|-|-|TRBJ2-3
TGTGCCAGCAGCTGGCAGACATCTAGCACAGATACGCAGTATTTT
CASSWQTSSTDTQYF
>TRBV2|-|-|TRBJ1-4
TGTGCCAGCAGTGACGGGGGGCCCGGCGAAAAACTGTTTTTT
CASSDGGPGEKLFF
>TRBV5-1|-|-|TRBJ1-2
TGCGCCAGCAGCTTCACAGAAAACTATGGCTACACCTTC
CASSFTENYGYTF
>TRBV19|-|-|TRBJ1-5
TGTGCCAGTAACCCACAGGGAAGGAGCAATCAGCCCCAGCATTTT
CASNPQGRSNQPQHF
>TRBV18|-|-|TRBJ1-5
TGTGCCAGCTCACCCTTCGCGGGGACCTCGCGGCCCCAGCATTTT
CASSPFAGTSRPQHF
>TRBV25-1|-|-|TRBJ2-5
TGTGCCAGCAGTGATCTGGGGGAGGTAGGCCAAGAGACCCAGTACTTC
CASSDLGEVGQETQYF
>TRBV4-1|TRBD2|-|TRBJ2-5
TGCGCCAGCAGCCCCAACAGACTAGCGGGAGAAGAGACCCAGTACTTC
CASSPNRLAGEETQYF
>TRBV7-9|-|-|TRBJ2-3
TGTGCCAGCAGCTTAAAATCCGGGGGACTGGCTCGCACAGATACGCAGTATTTT
CASSLKSGGLARTDTQYF
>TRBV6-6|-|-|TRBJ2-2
TGTGCCAGCATTTACCGGGACACCGGGGAGCTGTTTTTT
CASIYRDTGELFF
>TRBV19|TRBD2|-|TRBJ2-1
TGTGCCAGTAGTCCCAGCGGGGCCAGGGGACTAGCGGGAGGGGGTGAGCAGTTCTTC
CASSPSGARGLAGGGEQFF
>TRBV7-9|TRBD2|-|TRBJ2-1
TGTGCCAGCAGCTTACAAGCGGGGGGACTCAATGAGCAGTTCTTC
CASSLQAGGLNEQFF
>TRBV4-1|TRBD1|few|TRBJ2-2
TGCGCCAGCAGCCAAACTGACAGGGACACCGGGGAGCTGTTTTTT
CASSQTDRDTGELFF
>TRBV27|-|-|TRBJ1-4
TGTGCCAGCAGAAACCGACAGACAACTAATGAAAAACTGTTTTTT
CASRNRQTTNEKLFF
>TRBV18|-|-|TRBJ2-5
TGTGCCAGCTCACGACAGCAAGAGACCCAGTACTTC
CASSRQQETQYF
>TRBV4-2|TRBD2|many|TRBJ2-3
TGTGCCAGCAGCCAAGACGGGGGAGGGTCAGATACGCAGTATTTT
CASSQDGGGSDTQYF
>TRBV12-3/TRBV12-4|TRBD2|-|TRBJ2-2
TGTGCCAGCAGTTTTACTAGCGGGATTGGGCTGTTTTTT
CASSFTSGIGLFF
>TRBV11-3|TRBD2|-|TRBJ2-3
TGTGCCAGCAGCTTGGGACTAGCGGCCACAGATACGCAGTATTTT
CASSLGLAATDTQYF
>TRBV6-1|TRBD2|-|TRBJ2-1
TGTGCCAGCAGTGAAAGACTAGCGGGTTTGGGCTCCTACAATGAGCAGTTCTTC
CASSERLAGLGSYNEQFF
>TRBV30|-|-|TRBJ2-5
TGTGCCTGGAGTGGAACAACCCAAGAGACCCAGTACTTC
CAWSGTTQETQYF
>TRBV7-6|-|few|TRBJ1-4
TGTGCCAGCAGCTTAGAGTCCCCACTATTAACCACAACTAATGAAAAACTGTTTTTT
CASSLESPLLTTTNEKLFF
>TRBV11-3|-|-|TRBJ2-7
TGTGCCAGCAGCTCCGGTTCGAACGAGCAGTACTTC
CASSSGSNEQYF
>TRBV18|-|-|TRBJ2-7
TGTGCCAGCTCACCCCCCCCTCCTCACGAGCAGTACTTC
CASSPPPPHEQYF
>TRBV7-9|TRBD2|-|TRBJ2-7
TGTGCCAGCAGCTTAGCTAGCGGGAGGGCCTACGAGCAGTACTTC
CASSLASGRAYEQYF
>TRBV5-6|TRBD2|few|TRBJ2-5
TGTGCCAGCAGCTGGGGACTAGCGGTGCAAGAGACCCAGTACTTC
CASSWGLAVQETQYF
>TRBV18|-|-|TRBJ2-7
TGTGCCAGCTCACCGGTTCTCGGCCTAACGGGGGAGCAGTACTTC
CASSPVLGLTGEQYF
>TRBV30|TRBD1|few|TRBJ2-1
TGTGCCTGGAGCCAATCGGACAGGTGGACGACCAGGGAGCAGTTCTTC
CAWSQSDRWTTREQFF
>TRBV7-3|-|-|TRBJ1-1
TGTGCCAGCAGCTTAAACAGGGCCGCAAACACTGAAGCTTTCTTT
CASSLNRAANTEAFF
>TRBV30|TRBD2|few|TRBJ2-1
TGTGCCTGGAGCCCGGGACTAGCGGGAGTGAATGAGCAGTTCTTC
CAWSPGLAGVNEQFF
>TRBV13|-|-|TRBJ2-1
TGTGCCAGCAGGCGACTGGGCAATGAGCAGTTCTTC
CASRRLGNEQFF
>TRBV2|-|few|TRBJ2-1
TGTGCCAGCAGGTTCCAGAGCGATGAGCAGTTCTTC
CASRFQSDEQFF
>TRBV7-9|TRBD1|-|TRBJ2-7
TGTGCCAGCAGCTTAGGACAGGGAATCCTCGAGCAGTACTTC
CASSLGQGILEQYF
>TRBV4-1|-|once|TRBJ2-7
TGCGCCAGCAGCCAAACAGTCCCGGGGGAGCAGTACTTC
CASSQTVPGEQYF
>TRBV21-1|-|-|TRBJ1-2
TGTGCCAGCAGCCCGGGACAGGCCCCCTGGACTAACTATGGCTACACCTTC
CASSPGQAPWTNYGYTF
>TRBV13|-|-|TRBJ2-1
TGTGCCAGCAGCTTACTGGGTGAAGGGGCGTACAATGAGCAGTTCTTC
CASSLLGEGAYNEQFF
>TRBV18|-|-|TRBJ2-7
TGTGCCAGCTCACAACCGGGCCTTTCCTACGAGCAGTACTTC
CASSQPGLSYEQYF
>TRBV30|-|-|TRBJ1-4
TGTGCCTGGAGTCCTCGAGGAGAAAAACTGTTTTTT
CAWSPRGEKLFF
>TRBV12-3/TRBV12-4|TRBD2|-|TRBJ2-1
TGTGCCAGCAGCCTAGCGGAGTACAATGAGCAGTTCTTC
CASSLAEYNEQFF
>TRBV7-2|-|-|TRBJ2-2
TGTGCCAGCACCGGACAGGGAGGGCTCGGGGAGCTGTTTTTT
CASTGQGGLGELFF
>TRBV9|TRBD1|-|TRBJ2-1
TGTGCCAGCAGCGGACCCGGGACAGGGTCAGATGAGCAGTTCTTC
CASSGPGTGSDEQFF
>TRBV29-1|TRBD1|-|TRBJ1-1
TGCAGCGTTGACGACAGGGAGGTCACTGAAGCTTTCTTT
CSVDDREVTEAFF
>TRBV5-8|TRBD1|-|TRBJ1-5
TGTGCCAGCAGCTTGCCGGGACAGGTGGAATGGATATGCCAGCCCCAGCATTTT
CASSLPGQVEWICQPQHF
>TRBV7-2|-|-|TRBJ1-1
TGTGCCAGCAGCTCTCAGGTGAACACTGAAGCTTTCTTT
CASSSQVNTEAFF
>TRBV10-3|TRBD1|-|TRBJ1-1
TGTGCCATCAGACCGGGACAGGGGGCCTCACTCGCCCAGAACACTGAAGCTTTCTTT
CAIRPGQGASLAQNTEAFF
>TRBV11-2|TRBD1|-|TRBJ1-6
TGTGCCAGCAGCCGCGGGACAGGGGTTTCCTATAATTCACCCCTCCACTTT
CASSRGTGVSYNSPLHF
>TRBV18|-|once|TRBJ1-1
TGTGCCAGCTCGTCCGGACAGAACACTGAAGCTTTCTTT
CASSSGQNTEAFF
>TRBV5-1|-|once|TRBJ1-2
TGCGCCAGCAGCGTGCGTGGACAGAACTATGGCTACACCTTC
CASSVRGQNYGYTF
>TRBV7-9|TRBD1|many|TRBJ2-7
TGTGCCAGCAGCCCCCGGGCAGGGGGCGAGCAGTACTTC
CASSPRAGGEQYF
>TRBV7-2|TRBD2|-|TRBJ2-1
TGTGCCAGCAGCCCGGGGGGACTAGCGGGAGAGGGTGAGCAGTTCTTC
CASSPGGLAGEGEQFF
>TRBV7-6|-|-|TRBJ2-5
TGTGCCAGCAGCGGGGGGGAGACCCAGTACTTC
CASSGGETQYF
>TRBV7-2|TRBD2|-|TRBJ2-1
TGTGCCAGCAGCTTAGTAGGTAGCGGGAGTTGGGATGAGCAGTTCTTC
CASSLVGSGSWDEQFF
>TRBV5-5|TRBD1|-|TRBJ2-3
TGTGCCAGCAGCTTGCACCGGGACAGTCGCACAGATACGCAGTATTTT
CASSLHRDSRTDTQYF
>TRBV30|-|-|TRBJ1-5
TGTGCCTGGAGTCGGACACGTTTGCAGCCCCAGCATTTT
CAWSRTRLQPQHF